This TCR beta chain was identified in a study of memory CD4+ T cells and cytomegalovirus serostatus. For the study at large: Donors were healthy Belgian adults, about ten CMV seropositive and roughly 25 seronegative.

This table comes from immunoSEQ multiplex PCR, and its TCRdb copy is limited to in-frame clones, with some not included. The sample consists of tens of thousands of clones, about 79% of them appearing once. The CDR3 consists of 17 residues. To note about this clone: The antigen is unknown.

Single viable CD3+CD4+CD8-CD45RO+ cells were sorted as the memory CD4+ T cells. Total CD4+ T cells were enriched by CD4 positive selection. General study findings and limits: The CMV-associated TCR signature appears largely within the CD4+ memory repertoire.

This receptor was obtained from an adult in good health and CMV-seronegative. The rearrangement links TRBV21-1 to TRBJ2-1; TRBD2 is the table's D call, not checked against the DNA. TRBV21-1 is labeled a pseudogene. Source material: memory CD4+ T cells from blood. The CDR3 DNA follows: TGTGCCAGCAGCAAAGGCAGGAGGCGGTTCGCCTACAATGAGCAGTTCTTC. Translation: CASSKGRRRFAYNEQFF.